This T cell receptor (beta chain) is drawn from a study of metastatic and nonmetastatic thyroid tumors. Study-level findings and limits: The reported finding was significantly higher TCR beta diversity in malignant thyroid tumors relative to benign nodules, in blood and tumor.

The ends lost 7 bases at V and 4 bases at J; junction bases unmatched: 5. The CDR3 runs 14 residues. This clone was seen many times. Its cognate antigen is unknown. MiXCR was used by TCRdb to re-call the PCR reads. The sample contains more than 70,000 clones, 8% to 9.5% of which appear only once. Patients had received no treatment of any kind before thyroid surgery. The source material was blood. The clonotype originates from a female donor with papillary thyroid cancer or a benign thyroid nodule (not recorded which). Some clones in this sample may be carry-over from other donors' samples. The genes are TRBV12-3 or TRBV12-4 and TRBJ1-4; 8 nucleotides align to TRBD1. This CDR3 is CASTPTGGNEKLFF. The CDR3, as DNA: TGTGCCAGCACCCCTACAGGGGGTAATGAAAAACTGTTTTTT.